This T cell receptor beta chain derives from a study of T-cell memory formation after mild COVID-19. Study conclusions and caveats: In second-wave clones peaking day 37, SARS-CoV-2 specificity remained unconfirmed. Clones that contracted from day 15 to 85 were balanced CD4/CD8, while later expanders leaned CD4+.

TCRdb redid the calling of the 5' RACE reads with MiXCR, one entry per CDR3 protein. The sample has about 350,000 distinct CDR3 sequences, around 13% seen once; the top ten hold about a fifth. This clonotype came up a few times. Its antigen is currently unknown. One end of the junction varies from germline; a read error may be responsible. CDR3 length equals 10 residues. Germline V gives CDR1 SEHNR, CDR2 FQNEAQ (reference sequence). This chain connects TRBV7-9 to TRBJ2-5; D is uncertain. The clonotype was recovered from a man between 18 and 35 years old who had mild COVID-19 (a few samples of this study predate the infection). Cell type and time point are not known. The sample taken for sequencing was PBMCs or a T cell subset sorted from them (not recorded which). CDR3 sequence: CASHQETQYF. CDR3 in DNA: TGTGCCAGCCACCAGGAGACCCAGTACTTC.